A selection of T cell receptor beta chains follows, all from one sample in a study of monozygotic twins with inflammatory bowel disease. TCRdb re-called the 5' RACE reads, yielding one record per CDR3 amino acid sequence without DNA. The ten most abundant clones cover around 1.5% of a sample with 200,000 to 250,000 distinct CDR3 sequences. Sequenced: blood. These receptor sequences come from a human donor with ulcerative colitis or Crohn's disease, or a healthy co-twin of an affected twin (not recorded which). Both conserved end residues are part of each CDR3.

>TRBV20-1|TRBJ1-6
CSARLGTGDSPLHF
>TRBV6-1|TRBJ1-1
CASDHSHTEAFF
>TRBV5-1|TRBJ1-1
CASSLEGHTNTEAFF
>TRBV6-5|TRBJ1-1
CASSYGGRNTEAFF
>TRBV12-3/TRBV12-4|TRBJ1-3
CASSSVGSSGNTIYF
>TRBV18|TRBJ1-5
CASSPGGNVGQPQHF
>TRBV29-1|TRBJ1-2
CSVLTGQGGYTF
>TRBV7-8|TRBJ1-5
CASSLVSVGSPQHF
>TRBV19|TRBJ2-3
CASSISLGGTDTQYF
>TRBV4-1|TRBJ2-2
CASSQFYGTTNTGELFF
>TRBV9|TRBJ1-6
CASSVGQPNNSPLHF
>TRBV13|TRBJ2-2
CASSLRDNTGELFF
>TRBV7-2|TRBJ1-1
CASSLHPLNTEAFF
>TRBV12-3/TRBV12-4|TRBJ1-1
CASSLARGTEAFF
>TRBV3-1|TRBJ2-2
CASSRFTNTGELFF
>TRBV12-3/TRBV12-4|TRBJ1-1
CASSLRQLYTEAFF
>TRBV10-3|TRBJ2-3
CAIRSRTGGTDTQYF
>TRBV9|TRBJ2-2
CASSVEGVNTGELFF
>TRBV7-9|TRBJ2-3
CASSLTSGGPTDTQYF
>TRBV5-1|TRBJ1-3
CASSSLMGGIGNTIYF
>TRBV12-3/TRBV12-4|TRBJ1-5
CASMAGGPYQPQHF
>TRBV5-1|TRBJ1-1
CASSLSSDTEAFF
>TRBV7-9|TRBJ1-2
CASSPSRGYNYGYTF
>TRBV20-1|TRBJ1-2
CSALPAGLANYGYTF
>TRBV5-1|TRBJ1-2
CASSLTLPGSGYGYTF
>TRBV4-1|TRBJ1-2
CASSLHPDGDFNYGYTF
>TRBV3-1|TRBJ1-6
CASSDRVSNSPLHF
>TRBV7-9|TRBJ1-1
CASSRTAYSEAFF
>TRBV21-1|TRBJ2-5
CASSRESQGCQETQYF
>TRBV6-5|TRBJ2-3
CASSYQGVLGTDTQYF
>TRBV6-5|TRBJ1-1
CASSYSFEGGTEAFF
>TRBV3-1|TRBJ1-1
CASTTHTPNTEAFF
>TRBV7-9|TRBJ1-2
CASTQGGYGYTF
>TRBV7-9|TRBJ1-1
CASRRTAPNTEAFF
>TRBV12-3/TRBV12-4|TRBJ1-2
CASSPPGLVYGYTF
>TRBV5-1|TRBJ2-3
CASRGTDGTDTQYF
>TRBV5-1|TRBJ1-4
CASSLGGRRREKLFF